Presented here are 22 T cell receptor beta chains from one specimen sequenced in a study of T cell responses to AZD1222 COVID-19 vaccine. Method: immunoSEQ multiplex PCR; TCRdb's copy keeps in-frame clones and lacks some. The repertoire includes around 100,000 clones, 92% of them detected once, and about 1.2% sits in the top ten. Material: peripheral blood, obtained on day 0 of AZD1222 vaccination. These receptors all stem from an adult in good health.

The chain links TRBV28 to TRBJ1-5; unclear D gene. V lost 4 bases to trimming and J lost 0 bases, with 10 bases between them. The germline gives CDR1 MDHEN, CDR2 SYDVKM. The CDR3 is 15 amino acids. The CDR3 loop is CASSSSLYSNQPQHF. The DNA of the CDR3 is TGTGCCAGCAGTTCCAGCTTGTATAGCAATCAGCCCCAGCATTTT.

The chain has TRBV27 and TRBJ2-3; TRBD1 matches 8 bases. CDR3 length: 16 residues. Trimming removed 5 bases from V and 2 bases from J; junction bases left unmatched: 9. The V gene's germline CDR1 is MNHEY and CDR2 SMNVEV (reference sequence). CDR3 DNA sequence: TGTGCCAGCAGTCTAAGAAAGACAGGGGACACAGATACGCAGTATTTT. Protein product: CASSLRKTGDTDTQYF.

CDR3 residues: CASSLDSSNQPQHF. The CDR3 DNA follows: TGTGCCAGCAGCTTGGACAGTAGCAATCAGCCCCAGCATTTT. The genes are TRBV11-2 and TRBJ1-5; D is possibly TRBD1 (6 bases). CDR3 length: 14 amino acids. Germline V gene lookup returns CDR1 SGHAT and CDR2 FQNNGV. V gave up 3 bases and J gave up 0 bases, with 6 bases separating them.

The CDR3 coding sequence is TGTGCCAGTAGTACCCTTAACGGGGATTACGAGCAGTACTTC. It yields the protein CASSTLNGDYEQYF. The genes are TRBV19 and TRBJ2-7; the D gene is possibly TRBD2 (5 bases). The length of the CDR3 is 14 residues. V gave up 4 bases and J gave up 4 bases, with 14 bases separating them. From germline, CDR1 is LNHDA and CDR2 SQIVND (reference sequence).

The V and J genes are TRBV2 and TRBJ2-3, with D unclear. Germline-derived CDR1 and CDR2 are SNHLY and FYNNEI. V was cut by 7 bases and J by 0 bases, with 11 bases left in between. The CDR3 spans 14 residues. CDR3 coding DNA: TGTGCCAGCACCCCCCAGCCTAGCACAGATACGCAGTATTTT. Translated, it gives CASTPQPSTDTQYF.

V usage is TRBV19 and J usage is TRBJ2-7, with D unresolved. The CDR3 has 13 residues. Germline CDR1 is LNHDA and CDR2 is SQIVND (reference sequence). V was cut by 3 bases and J by 1 base, with 7 bases left in between. CDR3 in DNA: TGTGCCAGTAGTATCGTCCTTTCCTACGAGCAGTACTTC. Translated: CASSIVLSYEQYF.

V usage is TRBV9 and J usage is TRBJ2-7; 8 bases are shared with TRBD2. Germline V gene sequence: CDR1 SGDLS, CDR2 YYNGEE. The trim removed 4 bases at V and 1 base at J, leaving 10 bases unmatched. There are 16 residues in the CDR3. CDR3 sequence: CASSPSGGGLSYEQYF. The CDR3 DNA reads as TGTGCCAGCAGCCCAAGCGGCGGGGGGCTATCCTACGAGCAGTACTTC.

The gene calls are TRBV5-4 and TRBJ1-6, with 10 positions matching TRBD1. This CDR3 has 14 amino acids. V lost 5 bases and J lost 8; bases outside the gene matches: 4. The germline V gene has CDR1 SGHNT and CDR2 YYREEE (reference sequence). Written as DNA, the CDR3 is TGTGCCAGCAGTTGGGACAGGGGCGATTCACCCCTCCACTTT. Protein sequence: CASSWDRGDSPLHF.

The V and J genes are TRBV30 and TRBJ1-2, with D maybe TRBD1 (6 bases). Trimming removed 2 bases at V and 4 bases at J, with 8 bases between. The CDR3 has 12 residues. In germline, CDR1 is GTSNPN, CDR2 SVGIG (reference sequence). The CDR3 DNA follows: TGTGCCTGGAGTAGACAGGTCTATGGCTACACCTTC. Amino acids: CAWSRQVYGYTF.

This clone was picked up one time. V and J are TRBV12-1 and TRBJ2-1. TRBV12-1 is shown as a pseudogene. The CDR3 covers 20 residues. Written as DNA, the CDR3 is TGTGCCAGCAGCTTTGCGACCCCTACAGGGAGGAAAAGCTCCTACAATGAGCAGTTCTTC. It encodes CASSFATPTGRKSSYNEQFF.

The V call is TRBV30, the J call TRBJ2-1; no clear D gene. The CDR3 spans 12 residues. Germline lookup yields CDR1 GTSNPN and CDR2 SVGIG (reference sequence). V was shortened by 1 base and J by 6 bases, with 7 bases between the two germline ends. This CDR3 reads CAWSGFGNEQFF. CDR3 nucleotide sequence: TGTGCCTGGAGTGGCTTCGGCAATGAGCAGTTCTTC.

The V and J genes are TRBV10-3 and TRBJ2-3, with D perhaps TRBD2 (6 bases). Looked up from germline, CDR1 is ENHRY and CDR2 is SYGVKD. This CDR3 is built from 13 residues. Between the trimmed V and J ends, which lost 2 bases and 3 bases, there was a span of 6 bases. The DNA for the CDR3 is TGTGCCATCAGTGAGGCGGGGACAGATACGCAGTATTTT. It specifies CAISEAGTDTQYF.

The gene calls are TRBV7-9 and TRBJ1-6; 10 bases map to TRBD1. The CDR3 has 14 amino acids. CDR1 is SEHNR and CDR2 is FQNEAQ in the germline V gene (reference sequence). With 7 bases clipped from V and 6 bases from J, the junction kept 3 bases outside the gene matches. The CDR3 DNA is TGTGCCAGCACCTGGACAGGGGGTAATTCACCCCTCCACTTT. This gives the protein CASTWTGGNSPLHF. The full variable domain, with the rest looked up from reference TRBV7-9 and TRBJ1-6, is DTGVSQNPRHKITKRGQNVTFRCDPISEHNRLYWYRQTLGQGPEFLTYFQNEAQLEKSRLLSDRFSAERPKGSFSTLEIQRTEQGDSAMYLCASTWTGGNSPLHFGNGTRLTVT.

The chain is built from TRBV5-1 and TRBJ2-3, with D tentatively TRBD1 (5 bases). The length of the CDR3 is 16 residues. Germline loops: CDR1 SGHRS, CDR2 YFSETQ. The V end lost 0 bases, the J end lost 0 bases, and 11 bases lay between the germline ends. The CDR3 sequence is CASSLVGDASTDTQYF. The CDR3 DNA sequence: TGCGCCAGCAGCTTGGTAGGGGATGCTAGCACAGATACGCAGTATTTT.

The V and J genes are TRBV5-1 and TRBJ2-1; TRBD1 aligns across 8 bases. Germline lookup yields CDR1 SGHRS and CDR2 YFSETQ. The trim removed 4 bases at V and 8 bases at J, leaving 5 bases unmatched. CDR3 length: 13 residues. CDR3 region: CASSKGQVDEQFF. Written as DNA, the CDR3 is TGCGCCAGCAGCAAGGGACAGGTGGATGAGCAGTTCTTC.

The chain employs TRBV14 and TRBJ2-1; D is ambiguous. Germline loops: CDR1 SGHDN, CDR2 FVKESK. Trimming took off 1 base at V and 5 bases at J, with 12 bases between the two ends. The CDR3 has 15 residues. CDR3 sequence (DNA): TGTGCCAGCAGCCAAGTAGATATCCTGAACAATGAGCAGTTCTTC. This sequence encodes CASSQVDILNNEQFF. The full variable domain, with the rest looked up from reference TRBV14 and TRBJ2-1, is EAGVTQFPSHSVIEKGQTVTLRCDPISGHDNLYWYRRVMGKEIKFLLHFVKESKQDESGMPNNRFLAERTGGTYSTLKVQPAELEDSGVYFCASSQVDILNNEQFFGPGTRLTVL.

The chain uses TRBV6-5 and TRBJ2-5; TRBD1 matches at 9 bases. Trimming cost V 4 bases and J 0 bases; bases outside gene matches: 6. This CDR3 region has 16 residues. Germline V gene lookup returns CDR1 MNHEY and CDR2 SVGAGI. The CDR3 sequence is CASSWGQGSYQETQYF. In DNA, the CDR3 is TGTGCCAGCAGTTGGGGACAGGGATCGTACCAAGAGACCCAGTACTTC.

This sequence joins TRBV3-1 (or the pseudogene TRBV3-2) and TRBJ2-3; no clear D. CDR1 is LGHDT, CDR2 YNNKEL, per germline (reference sequence). Trimming stripped 0 bases from V and 6 bases from J, with 10 bases between. CDR3 length equals 14 residues. The DNA of the CDR3 is TGTGCCAGCAGCCAAGAGATCTCAGCGGATACGCAGTATTTT. Protein: CASSQEISADTQYF.

The chain links TRBV6-4 to TRBJ1-1, with D unclear. The V end lost 6 bases, the J end lost 1 base, and 9 bases lay between the germline ends. The germline CDR1 and CDR2 sequences are MRHNA and SNTAGT. This CDR3 region has 13 residues. The CDR3 sequence is CASSQTSNTEAFF. CDR3 nucleotide sequence: TGTGCCAGCAGCCAGACCTCGAACACTGAAGCTTTCTTT.

This chain joins TRBV3-1 (or the pseudogene TRBV3-2) and TRBJ1-2; D is unclear. This CDR3 comprises 12 residues. Germline assignment: CDR1 LGHDT and CDR2 YNNKEL (reference sequence). Trimming removed 4 bases from V and 5 bases from J, with 8 bases in between. This chain's CDR3 is CASSRTVYGYTF. The CDR3 nucleotides are TGTGCCAGCAGCCGGACGGTTTATGGCTACACCTTC.

In this sample, this clone turned up a few times. The chain has TRBV16 and TRBJ2-7; D tentatively fits TRBD1 or TRBD2 (5 bases each). CDR3 length: 13 amino acids. CDR1 is KGHSY, CDR2 FQNENV, per germline. Trimming cost V 7 bases and J 7 bases, with 17 bases left between them. Here the CDR3 DNA reads TGTGCCAGCACTCCCGGGGCTGCCCGGGAGCAGTACTTC. Protein: CASTPGAAREQYF.

The gene calls are TRBV19 and TRBJ2-7; D remains ambiguous. The CDR3 loop spans 14 amino acids. The germline gives CDR1 LNHDA, CDR2 SQIVND (reference sequence). The V end was cut by 1 base, the J end by 0 bases, with 7 bases between. The CDR3 is CASSIGPASYEQYF. CDR3 DNA sequence: TGTGCCAGTAGTATAGGCCCAGCCTCCTACGAGCAGTACTTC.